The clone carrying this T cell receptor (beta chain) was found a few times. Its target is not known. From germline, CDR1 is DFQATT and CDR2 SNEGSKA (reference sequence). The ends were cut back, 0 bases at V and 0 bases at J, with 12 bases in the middle. The CDR3 contains 16 residues. The sample is drawn from a study of response to subunit inactivated influenza vaccine. In TCRdb, the RT-PCR reads were re-called with MiXCR into one record per CDR3 protein. The sample shows 280,000 or so distinct CDR3 sequences, 21% of them seen only once. Overall study findings and caveats: Each seasonal influenza vaccination recruits few new T cells, the authors suggested.

The rearrangement uses TRBV20-1 and TRBJ1-5; D not certain. This sequence was found in a man between 50 and 75 years old who received an inactivated influenza vaccine. Specimen: PBMCs from blood, collected approximately 20 months after vaccination. CDR3 nucleotides: TGCAGTGCTAGAGACCCGCCCCTAGTTAGCAATCAGCCCCAGCATTTT. This gives the protein CSARDPPLVSNQPQHF.